Sequencing of this T cell receptor (beta chain) was carried out in a study of OX40 agonist ivuxolimab in advanced cancers. Regarding the research as a whole: Ivuxolimab was an agonistic, fully human IgG2 monoclonal antibody directed against OX40 (CD134), a costimulatory receptor. Intravenous ivuxolimab was administered to patients every 2 weeks at six dose levels: 0.01, 0.1, 0.3, 1.5, 3 and 10 mg/kg. Among the roughly 50 dose-escalation patients, around 19 had hepatocellular carcinoma, about 15 melanoma, 9 renal cell carcinoma and 9 head and neck cancer. In the dose-escalation cohort, 82.7% of patients were male, and the mean age was approximately 60 years, with a range of about 20 to 79. Patients were allowed to have had prior anti-PD-1, anti-PD-L1 or anti-CTLA-4 therapy, and less than 45% of the dose-escalation patients had previously received checkpoint inhibitors. Partial responses occurred in three dose-escalation patients, of whom one had hepatocellular carcinoma and two had cutaneous melanoma. Peripheral TCRbeta sequencing was intended to test whether TCR sequence diversity was altered and clonal T-cell expansion was caused by ivuxolimab. The paper covers the monotherapy dose-escalation part of the phase I ivuxolimab trial, which included N of about 50 patients. Overall results and qualifications from the work: The antigen specificity of the peripheral T cells that underwent clonal expansion was not determined. Low levels of normalized T-cell clonal expansion were also seen in some patients who did not respond. After ivuxolimab, CD8+ T cells had more expanded clones than CD4+ T cells on average. In the 0.1-3.0 mg/kg groups, partial responders were among the patients with the lowest normalized peripheral clonal expansion, particularly in CD8+ T cells. At doses of 0.1 to 3.0 mg/kg, clonal expansion of both CD4+ and CD8+ T cells in blood was seen between baseline and week 6.

Counted from cysteine to phenylalanine, this CDR3 has 15 amino acids. The read is trimmed to its CDR3 DNA, 45 bases read in frame from base 1. Compared with germline, V lacks 5 bases and J lacks 1 base; bases without a gene match: 5. For CDR1 and CDR2, the germline V gene (reference sequence) lists GTSNPN and SVGIG. Concerning this clone: Which antigen it targets is not known. The input lacks base qualities; no much larger clone sits a single base away.

The trial excluded patients who had a history of autoimmune disease or were on systemic immunosuppression. Peripheral blood for TCR sequencing was drawn from every dose cohort at baseline, at cycle 4 day 1 and at cycle 7 day 1. Samples were obtained from an open-label, multicenter, first-in-human phase I dose-escalation trial of ivuxolimab. Adults with locally advanced or metastatic melanoma, renal cell carcinoma, hepatocellular carcinoma or head and neck squamous cell carcinoma were enrolled in the trial. Before TCR sequencing, CD4+ T cells and CD8+ T cells were sorted from peripheral blood as separate populations. Genomic DNA was extracted from sorted cells for sequencing of the TCRbeta CDR3 region. The immunoSEQ Assay was used to sequence the TCRbeta CDR3 regions. Here the immuneACCESS table is served through TCRdb, limited to in-frame sequences with V and J called. Missing clones are a known gap in these copies; in checked studies unresolved V genes cover under half, and the rest lacks a known reason. This sample gives some 40,000 clones in total; about 90% of them show up just once. The ten largest make up 25% to 35% of the sample.

The TCR comes from an adult with an advanced solid tumor such as melanoma, head and neck, liver or kidney cancer. The rearrangement joined TRBV30 to TRBJ2-3; 11 central nucleotides agree with TRBD2. The sequenced sample was CD4+ or CD8+ T cells sorted from blood, obtained in a trial of the OX40 agonist ivuxolimab. The nucleotide sequence reads TGTGCCTGGGGTGGGGGACTAGCGGGCACAGATACGCAGTATTTT. Its protein is CAWGGGLAGTDTQYF.